This T cell receptor (beta chain) is from a study of response to subunit inactivated influenza vaccine. Regarding the study as a whole: Authors suggested few new T cells are recruited by each seasonal influenza vaccination.

Many counts were recorded for this clonotype. Its antigen is as yet unknown. MiXCR, applied by TCRdb to the RT-PCR reads, yields one record per CDR3 protein. Altogether over 400,000 distinct CDR3 sequences are present, 13% being singletons, with the ten largest covering around 13%. The CDR3 spans 16 residues. Trimming left V 8 bases short and J 4 bases short, with 20 bases between. Germline V CDR1 and CDR2: ENHRY, SYGVKD. The rearrangement links TRBV10-3 to TRBJ2-2; D may correspond to TRBD1 or TRBD2 (5 bases each). This receptor was obtained from a man between 50 and 59 years old who received an inactivated influenza vaccine. Specimen: PBMCs from blood, collected roughly 45 days after vaccination. The CDR3 DNA reads as TGTGCCATCCCGACCCGGGACGATCCTTTCACCGGGGAGCTGTTTTTT. Translation gives CAIPTRDDPFTGELFF.